One and the same sample provided the 16 T cell receptor beta chains below, sequenced in a study of beta chain features in type 1 diabetes. Study observations and caveats: Shortening that was moderate but significant affected the TCRB CDR3s of Type 1 diabetes patients in all four CD4+ subsets.

The antigens of these receptors remain unknown. Of the isolated RNA, all was reverse transcribed, and so the sequenced material was expressed TCRB transcripts. Using immunoSEQ multiplex PCR, the repertoire was profiled, and TCRdb retains in-frame clones only, with some absent. The sample contains more than 550,000 clones, roughly an eighth of which appear only once. The sequencing sample was made of naive CD4+ T cells from blood. The receptors stem from a man between 18 and 35 years old with type 1 diabetes.

The chain combines TRBV5-8 with TRBJ1-2, with a tentative D call TRBD1 (5 bases). CDR1 and CDR2 from the germline V gene are SGHTS and YDEGEE. Trimming cost V 0 bases and J 4 bases, with 10 bases left between them. The CDR3 consists of 14 residues. The CDR3 region is CASSLAQGSYGYTF. CDR3 coding DNA: TGTGCCAGCAGCTTGGCCCAGGGTAGCTATGGCTACACCTTC.

On this clone: The sample carries other DNA sequences with the same CDR3. The chain uses TRBV9 and TRBJ2-5; possibly TRBD1 or TRBD2 for D (5 bases each). V was clipped by 3 bases and J by 0 bases, with 6 bases between them. The CDR3 spans 13 residues. Germline CDR1 reads SGDLS; CDR2 reads YYNGEE. CDR3 sequence: CASSGGYQETQYF. The CDR3 nucleotides are TGTGCCAGCAGCGGGGGGTACCAAGAGACCCAGTACTTC.

This rearrangement joins TRBV28 to TRBJ2-1, with D perhaps matching TRBD2 (7 bases). The ends were cut back, 7 bases at V and 4 bases at J, with 17 bases in the middle. Germline V lookup: CDR1 MDHEN, CDR2 SYDVKM. The CDR3 consists of 15 residues. The CDR3 loop reads CASTKGGTPYNEQFF. The CDR3 region has the DNA TGTGCCAGCACCAAGGGGGGGACTCCGTACAATGAGCAGTTCTTC.

The rearrangement joins TRBV27 to TRBJ1-1; D gene unclear. The CDR3 is 13 amino acids. Germline assignment: CDR1 MNHEY and CDR2 SMNVEV (reference sequence). Trimming pared 6 bases from V and 1 base from J, leaving 9 bases between. The CDR3 protein is CASSPRENTEAFF. The CDR3 region has the DNA TGTGCCAGCAGCCCCCGCGAGAACACTGAAGCTTTCTTT.

This clone was counted between two and nine times. This sequence joins TRBV9 and TRBJ1-1; no definite D call. The CDR3 is 13 residues long. CDR1 is SGDLS, CDR2 YYNGEE, per germline. Trimming pared 6 bases from V and 0 bases from J, leaving 9 bases between. The CDR3 sequence is CASKDGMNTEAFF. The CDR3 region has the DNA TGTGCCAGCAAGGACGGCATGAACACTGAAGCTTTCTTT.

This chain joins TRBV28 and TRBJ1-1, with 8 bases matching TRBD1. In germline, CDR1 is MDHEN, CDR2 SYDVKM. CDR3 length: 16 residues. The trim removed 5 bases at V and 5 bases at J, leaving 13 bases unmatched. In nucleotides, the CDR3 is TGTGCCAGCAGTCCTATCCGGACAGGGTGGAAGACTGAAGCTTTCTTT. Amino acid sequence: CASSPIRTGWKTEAFF.

The chain has TRBV9 and TRBJ1-2, with D unresolved. The germline V gene has CDR1 SGDLS and CDR2 YYNGEE. The CDR3 sequence is 12 residues long. Trimming removed 0 bases at V and 8 bases at J, with 8 bases between. The CDR3 sequence: CASSVDWVGYTF. CDR3 DNA sequence: TGTGCCAGCAGCGTAGATTGGGTCGGCTACACCTTC.

The sample holds a few counts of this clone. The chain uses TRBV5-6 and TRBJ2-3, with unresolved D. The CDR3 runs to 15 residues. The ends were cut back, 1 base at V and 3 bases at J, with 12 bases in the middle. Germline CDR1 SGHDT, CDR2 YYEEEE. The CDR3 is CASSLTVLVTDTQYF. As DNA, the CDR3 is TGTGCCAGCAGCTTGACAGTTTTGGTGACAGATACGCAGTATTTT.

The V gene is TRBV7-9, the J gene TRBJ2-1; possible D gene TRBD2, 6 bases. Trimming shortened V by 3 bases and J by 9 bases, and 12 bases separated the two germline ends. This CDR3 contains 13 residues. The germline V gene encodes CDR1 SEHNR and CDR2 FQNEAQ (reference sequence). CDR3 DNA sequence: TGTGCCAGCAGCTTGACGGGAGAGGCTGAGCAGTTCTTC. Translation: CASSLTGEAEQFF.

This chain uses TRBV20-1 with TRBJ1-1; D unresolved. The CDR3 is made up of 11 amino acids. Trimming stripped 3 bases from V and 6 bases from J, with 8 bases between. Germline-derived CDR1 and CDR2 are DFQATT and SNEGSKA (reference sequence). The CDR3: CSASDRSEAFF. CDR3 in DNA: TGCAGTGCTAGCGACCGGTCTGAAGCTTTCTTT.

This clone was seen more than once but under ten times. The chain couples TRBV5-4 to TRBJ2-3; D is unresolved. Germline V gives CDR1 SGHNT, CDR2 YYREEE (reference sequence). The CDR3 is made up of 15 amino acids. Between the trimmed V and J ends, which lost 0 bases and 3 bases, there was a span of 11 bases. The CDR3 protein is CASSLVGIGTDTQYF. For the CDR3, the DNA is TGTGCCAGCAGCTTGGTGGGGATTGGTACAGATACGCAGTATTTT.

This clone has more than one count but fewer than ten. J is TRBJ2-5 and V is TRBV19; D possibly corresponds to TRBD1 (6 bases). The CDR3 contains 15 residues. The V gene's germline CDR1 is LNHDA and CDR2 SQIVND (reference sequence). Deletions cut 7 bases from V and 2 bases from J, with 17 bases between. CDR3 nucleotide sequence: TGTGCCAGTACCCCCCTTGGGGGCGAACAAGAGACCCAGTACTTC. Its translation is CASTPLGGEQETQYF. Complete variable domain (other parts from reference TRBV19 and TRBJ2-5): DGGITQSPKYLFRKEGQNVTLSCEQNLNHDAMYWYRQDPGQGLRLIYYSQIVNDFQKGDIAEGYSVSREKKESFPLTVTSAQKNPTAFYLCASTPLGGEQETQYFGPGTRLLVL.

About this clone: This sample also contains other DNA sequences that code for the same CDR3. V is TRBV7-9 and J is TRBJ1-5; D gene uncertain. V shed 2 bases and J shed 1 base, with 6 bases lying between them. There are 14 residues in the CDR3. Germline V gives CDR1 SEHNR, CDR2 FQNEAQ (reference sequence). DNA of the CDR3: TGTGCCAGCAGCTTACTCGGCAGCAATCAGCCCCAGCATTTT. It yields the protein CASSLLGSNQPQHF.

A remark on this clone: Different DNA sequences within this sample yield the same CDR3. The chain links TRBV5-1 to TRBJ1-1; TRBD1 agrees at 7 bases. The CDR3 spans 15 residues. CDR1 SGHRS and CDR2 YFSETQ come from the germline V gene. The J segment lost 0 bases and the V segment lost 1 base, leaving 3 bases of the junction unmatched. CDR3 region: CASSLTQGMNTEAFF. The CDR3 DNA reads TGCGCCAGCAGCTTGACACAGGGGATGAACACTGAAGCTTTCTTT.

This clone was seen only a few times. The J gene is TRBJ2-2, the V gene TRBV2; the match to TRBD2 covers 10 bases. CDR1 is SNHLY, CDR2 FYNNEI, per germline. There are 18 residues in the CDR3. Trimming at V came to 8 bases and at J to 3 bases, leaving 15 bases not matched to a gene. The CDR3, as DNA: TGTGCCAGCTCCGGGACTAGCGCGAACCAATTGGACACCGGGGAGCTGTTTTTT. Amino acids: CASSGTSANQLDTGELFF.

V usage is TRBV7-2 and J usage is TRBJ1-2, with D unclear. V lost 3 bases to trimming and J lost 1 base, with 9 bases between them. The germline CDR1 and CDR2 sequences are SGHTA and FQGNSA. This CDR3 has 14 amino acids. Here the CDR3 reads CASSLFNNNYGYTF. CDR3 sequence (DNA): TGTGCCAGCAGCTTGTTCAACAATAACTATGGCTACACCTTC.